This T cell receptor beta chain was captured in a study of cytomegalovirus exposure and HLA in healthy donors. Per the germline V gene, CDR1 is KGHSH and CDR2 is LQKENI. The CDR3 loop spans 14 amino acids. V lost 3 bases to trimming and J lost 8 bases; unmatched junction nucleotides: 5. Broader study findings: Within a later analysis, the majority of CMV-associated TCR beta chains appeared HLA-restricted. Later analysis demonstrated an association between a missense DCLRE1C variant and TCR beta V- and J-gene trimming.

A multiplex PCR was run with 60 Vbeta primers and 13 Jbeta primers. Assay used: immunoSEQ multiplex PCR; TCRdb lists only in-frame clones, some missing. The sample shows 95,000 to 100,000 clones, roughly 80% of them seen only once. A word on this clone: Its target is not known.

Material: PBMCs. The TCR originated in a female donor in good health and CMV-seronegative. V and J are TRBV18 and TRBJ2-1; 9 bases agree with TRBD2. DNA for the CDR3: TGTGCCAGCTCACCGCGAAGGACTAGCGATGAGCAGTTCTTC. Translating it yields CASSPRRTSDEQFF.